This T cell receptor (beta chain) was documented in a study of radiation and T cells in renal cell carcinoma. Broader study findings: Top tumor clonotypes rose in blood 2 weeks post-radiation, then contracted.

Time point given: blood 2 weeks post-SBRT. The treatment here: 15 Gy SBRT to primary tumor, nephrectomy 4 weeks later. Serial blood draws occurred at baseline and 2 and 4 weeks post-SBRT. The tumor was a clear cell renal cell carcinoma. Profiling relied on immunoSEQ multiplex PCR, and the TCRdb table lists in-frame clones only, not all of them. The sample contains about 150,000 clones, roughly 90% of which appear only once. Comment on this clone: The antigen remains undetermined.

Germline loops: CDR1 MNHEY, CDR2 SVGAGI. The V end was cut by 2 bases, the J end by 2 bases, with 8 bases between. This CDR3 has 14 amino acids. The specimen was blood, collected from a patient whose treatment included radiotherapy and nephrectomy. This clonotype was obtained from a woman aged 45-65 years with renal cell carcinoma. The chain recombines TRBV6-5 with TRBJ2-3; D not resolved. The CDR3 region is CASSYESATDTQYF. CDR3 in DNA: TGTGCCAGCAGTTACGAGTCAGCCACAGATACGCAGTATTTT.